This T cell receptor (beta chain) was retrieved from a study of OX40 agonist ivuxolimab in advanced cancers. Overall study: At 0.01 to 10 mg/kg, ivuxolimab was administered intravenously to patients every 2 weeks. With a range of roughly 23 to 85, age averaged 60 years, and around 80% were male. Study-wide results and caveats: Both blood CD4+ and CD8+ T cells showed clonal growth by week 6 at 0.1 to 3.0 mg/kg.

Sequencing used immunoSEQ multiplex PCR; TCRdb keeps in-frame clones, though not all of them. In the table there are around 66,000 clones, approximately 83% of which are singletons. Points on this clone: Its specificity is not known.

V lost 3 bases, J lost 2 bases, and 14 bases lay in between. Per germline, CDR1 LNHDA and CDR2 SQIVND (reference sequence). CDR3 length: 16 residues. This chain links TRBV19 with TRBJ1-3; TRBD1 might be the D (6 bases). Source: CD4+ or CD8+ T cells sorted from blood, taken in a trial of the OX40 agonist ivuxolimab. The clonotype originates from an adult with an advanced solid tumor such as melanoma, head and neck, liver or kidney cancer. As DNA, the CDR3 is TGTGCCAGTAGTATCATCGGGGGCCAGACTGGAAACACCATATATTTT. Translated: CASSIIGGQTGNTIYF.